The source of this T cell receptor (beta chain) is a study of OX40 agonist ivuxolimab in advanced cancers. Per germline, CDR1 MNHEY and CDR2 SMNVEV (reference sequence). The germline V and J ends were trimmed by 5 bases and 3 bases, with 14 bases remaining between them. This CDR3 is 14 amino acids long. The repertoire was sequenced with immunoSEQ multiplex PCR; TCRdb's copy has only in-frame clones and lacks some. The repertoire holds about 68,000 clones, with approximately 80% as singletons. This clonotype was sampled from an adult with an advanced solid tumor such as melanoma, head and neck, liver or kidney cancer. The sequencing used CD4+ or CD8+ T cells sorted from blood, collected in a trial of the OX40 agonist ivuxolimab. The chain recombines TRBV27 with TRBJ2-7, with D unclear. The CDR3 spells CASSPPGRHYEQYF. The CDR3 DNA follows: TGTGCCAGCAGTCCCCCAGGACGACACTACGAGCAGTACTTC.